The 6 T cell receptor beta chains below come from one sample, sequenced in a study of Graves' ophthalmopathy and Graves' hyperthyroidism. RNA served as the template for amplifying TCR beta CDR3 regions. Scientists carried out first-round RT-PCR using HTBI primers and then a second-round multiplex PCR. From the multiplex PCR reads, TCRdb called clonotypes with MiXCR, one entry per CDR3 protein. The sample records 500,000 to 600,000 distinct CDR3 sequences, less than 40% being singletons. Sequencing input: peripheral blood or thyroid tissue (not recorded which). Receptors originate from an adult man with Graves' hyperthyroidism.

Many counts were recorded for this clonotype. CDR3 coding DNA: TGTGCCAGCAGCGCCGGGACAGCGAACACCGGGGAGCTGTTTTTT. It encodes CASSAGTANTGELFF. This chain uses TRBV9 with TRBJ2-2; 7 bases are a match to TRBD1. The length of the CDR3 is 15 residues. Germline CDR1 reads SGDLS; CDR2 reads YYNGEE. Trimming cost V 3 bases and J 0 bases; bases outside gene matches: 2.

The sample holds many counts of this clonotype. The V and J genes are TRBV9 and TRBJ2-2; 9 nucleotides align to TRBD2. Germline V CDR1 and CDR2: SGDLS, YYNGEE. The CDR3 runs 15 residues. Trimming at V came to 2 bases and at J to 7 bases, leaving 6 bases not matched to a gene. The CDR3 bases are TGTGCCAGCAGCGTGCTAGCGGGATTTAGCGGGGAGCTGTTTTTT. Amino acid sequence: CASSVLAGFSGELFF.

This clonotype was detected ten times or more. The rearrangement uses TRBV12-3 or TRBV12-4 and TRBJ1-5; TRBD1 might be the D (6 bases). V shed 5 bases and J shed 5 bases, with 16 bases lying between them. This CDR3 spans 15 amino acids. The CDR3 spells CASSKQGGVDQPQHF. The CDR3, as DNA: TGTGCCAGCAGTAAACAGGGAGGGGTGGATCAGCCCCAGCATTTT.

The V and J genes are TRBV2 and TRBJ2-5; no clear D. V lost 3 bases and J lost 9, with 2 bases in between. The CDR3 is made up of 9 amino acids. Germline lookup yields CDR1 SNHLY and CDR2 FYNNEI. CDR3 DNA: TGTGCCAGCAGTGAGGCCCAGTACTTC. Residues: CASSEAQYF.

The chain employs TRBV5-4 and TRBJ2-3; the D is unclear. Trimming shortened V by 5 bases and J by 2 bases, and 6 bases separated the two germline ends. The length of the CDR3 is 12 residues. Germline loops: CDR1 SGHNT, CDR2 YYREEE (reference sequence). The CDR3, as DNA: TGTGCCAGCAGTTCCCCCACAGATACGCAGTATTTT. It encodes CASSSPTDTQYF.

This chain joins TRBV7-9 and TRBJ2-1; no clear D gene. Deletions cut 5 bases from V and 5 bases from J, with 7 bases between. Germline assignment: CDR1 SEHNR and CDR2 FQNEAQ (reference sequence). This CDR3 contains 12 residues. The DNA for the CDR3 is TGTGCCAGCAGCCCCATAAACAATGAGCAGTTCTTC. Translation gives CASSPINNEQFF.